These T cell receptor beta chains were read from a single sample in a study of blood T cell repertoires in COVID-19. Measured with immunoSEQ multiplex PCR; TCRdb has only the in-frame clones, and not every one. The table has about 96,000 clones, 65% to 85% seen once. Sample: peripheral blood. The source of these receptors is a woman aged 60 to 75 with acute or convalescent COVID-19. Each CDR3 is given with its conserved first and last residue. The order of the fields is J gene, clone size, V gene, D gene, CDR3 protein, CDR3 DNA. The D gene is left open where the match is weak. For some rows the clone size is stated as once, few or many, or as a class when expanded; others skip it.

j_gene: TRBJ2-1; abundance: NA; v_gene: TRBV15; d_gene: TRBD1; CDR3aa: CATSSGTGGPNEQFF; CDR3nt: TGTGCCACCAGCAGCGGGACAGGGGGCCCAAATGAGCAGTTCTTC
j_gene: TRBJ1-4; abundance: NA; v_gene: TRBV5-1; d_gene: NA; CDR3aa: CASSLKGSLYGREKLFF; CDR3nt: TGCGCCAGCAGCTTGAAGGGGTCCCTCTATGGAAGGGAAAAACTGTTTTTT
j_gene: TRBJ1-2; abundance: once; v_gene: TRBV2; d_gene: TRBD1; CDR3aa: CASSADRVYGYTF; CDR3nt: TGTGCCAGCAGTGCCGACAGGGTCTATGGCTACACCTTC
j_gene: TRBJ2-3; abundance: NA; v_gene: TRBV7-2; d_gene: TRBD2; CDR3aa: CASSLVGGGTDTQYF; CDR3nt: TGTGCCAGCAGCTTAGTTGGGGGGGGCACAGATACGCAGTATTTT
j_gene: TRBJ1-4; abundance: NA; v_gene: TRBV3-1/TRBV3-2; d_gene: NA; CDR3aa: CASSVPVGQDKEKLFF; CDR3nt: TGTGCCAGCAGCGTCCCGGTGGGGCAGGACAAGGAAAAACTGTTTTTT
j_gene: TRBJ2-3; abundance: NA; v_gene: TRBV7-2; d_gene: NA; CDR3aa: CASSPGLGAQYF; CDR3nt: TGTGCCAGCAGCCCCGGACTTGGCGCGCAGTATTTT
j_gene: TRBJ1-4; abundance: NA; v_gene: TRBV6-2/TRBV6-3; d_gene: NA; CDR3aa: CASSYAGEGGEKLFF; CDR3nt: TGTGCCAGCAGTTACGCCGGGGAGGGAGGTGAAAAACTGTTTTTT
j_gene: TRBJ2-1; abundance: NA; v_gene: TRBV11-3; d_gene: TRBD2; CDR3aa: CASSLALGRGAYNEQFF; CDR3nt: TGTGCCAGCAGCTTGGCCCTTGGCCGGGGGGCCTACAATGAGCAGTTCTTC
j_gene: TRBJ1-2; abundance: NA; v_gene: TRBV5-6; d_gene: TRBD1; CDR3aa: CASSRRQSAGTGYYGYTF; CDR3nt: TGTGCCAGCAGCCGACGGCAATCCGCCGGGACAGGTTACTATGGCTACACCTTC
j_gene: TRBJ1-1; abundance: NA; v_gene: TRBV5-1; d_gene: NA; CDR3aa: CASSLGGGLNTEAFF; CDR3nt: TGCGCCAGCAGCTTGGGCGGGGGTTTGAACACTGAAGCTTTCTTT
j_gene: TRBJ2-7; abundance: NA; v_gene: TRBV10-3; d_gene: TRBD1; CDR3aa: CAISVATGDGDEQYF; CDR3nt: TGTGCCATCAGTGTGGCGACAGGGGACGGAGACGAGCAGTACTTC
j_gene: TRBJ2-7; abundance: once; v_gene: TRBV7-2; d_gene: TRBD2; CDR3aa: CASSLDLAGEGGRQYF; CDR3nt: TGTGCCAGCAGCTTAGACCTAGCGGGGGAGGGAGGCAGGCAGTACTTC
j_gene: TRBJ2-7; abundance: NA; v_gene: TRBV28; d_gene: TRBD2; CDR3aa: CASRTLGLAGDISYEQYF; CDR3nt: TGTGCCAGCAGAACGCTGGGTCTAGCGGGGGACATATCCTACGAGCAGTACTTC
j_gene: TRBJ1-2; abundance: NA; v_gene: TRBV2; d_gene: TRBD1; CDR3aa: CAGGTGDFYGYTF; CDR3nt: TGTGCCGGAGGGACAGGGGATTTCTATGGCTACACCTTC
j_gene: TRBJ1-1; abundance: NA; v_gene: TRBV5-6; d_gene: NA; CDR3aa: CASSFLDRRTEAFF; CDR3nt: TGTGCCAGCAGCTTTCTGGACAGAAGAACTGAAGCTTTCTTT
j_gene: TRBJ2-7; abundance: NA; v_gene: TRBV24-1; d_gene: TRBD2; CDR3aa: CATSVSGGGVQYF; CDR3nt: TGTGCCACCAGTGTGTCGGGGGGAGGTGTGCAGTACTTC
j_gene: TRBJ2-1; abundance: NA; v_gene: TRBV7-6; d_gene: TRBD1; CDR3aa: CASSLARTGVNNEQFF; CDR3nt: TGTGCCAGCAGCTTAGCCCGGACAGGGGTCAACAATGAGCAGTTCTTC
j_gene: TRBJ1-6; abundance: NA; v_gene: TRBV4-2; d_gene: NA; CDR3aa: CASSQESYRSSYNSPLHF; CDR3nt: TGTGCCAGCAGCCAAGAATCCTACAGGAGCTCCTATAATTCACCCCTCCACTTT
j_gene: TRBJ2-6; abundance: NA; v_gene: TRBV18; d_gene: NA; CDR3aa: CASSPRSGSGANVLTF; CDR3nt: TGTGCCAGCTCACCACGGTCGGGGTCTGGGGCCAACGTCCTGACTTTC